What follows are 28 T cell receptor beta chains derived from one specimen sequenced in a study of blood T cell repertoires in COVID-19. Data came from immunoSEQ multiplex PCR; TCRdb stores just in-frame clones and leaves some out. In the table there are 250,000 to 350,000 clones, about 85% of which are singletons. Specimen: peripheral blood. The receptor source for this set is a human donor with COVID-19, enrolled during active disease. The donor label of this sample is uncertain.

J is TRBJ1-3 and V is TRBV3-1 (or the pseudogene TRBV3-2), with D perhaps TRBD1 (6 bases). Germline V gene lookup returns CDR1 LGHDT and CDR2 YNNKEL (reference sequence). Trimming stripped 4 bases from V and 0 bases from J, with 10 bases between. The CDR3 is 15 residues long. The CDR3 sequence is CASSPNRVSGNTIYF. The CDR3 DNA reads as TGTGCCAGCAGCCCTAACAGGGTCTCTGGAAACACCATATATTTT.

This chain joins TRBV28 and TRBJ1-3; D not resolved. CDR1 MDHEN and CDR2 SYDVKM come from the germline V gene. The CDR3 has 13 residues. V was cut by 3 bases and J by 7 bases, with 10 bases left in between. CDR3 DNA sequence: TGTGCCAGCAGTTTCAATAGAGGTAACACCATATATTTT. Protein: CASSFNRGNTIYF.

The chain has TRBV19 and TRBJ2-7, with 10 positions matching TRBD1. The CDR3 is 15 amino acids. The germline V gene has CDR1 LNHDA and CDR2 SQIVND (reference sequence). The trim removed 5 bases at V and 4 bases at J, leaving 8 bases unmatched. The chain's CDR3 is CASSLRDRGGYEQYF. The CDR3 DNA sequence: TGTGCCAGTAGTCTTCGGGACAGGGGTGGGTACGAGCAGTACTTC.

This clone showed up just once. The rearrangement links TRBV6-4 to TRBJ1-1; 9 positions match TRBD1. The V gene end was trimmed by 7 bases and the J gene end by 5 bases; junction bases not matched to a gene: 20. CDR1 is MRHNA and CDR2 is SNTAGT in the germline V gene. This CDR3 is built from 18 residues. CDR3 sequence (DNA): TGTGCCAGCATTTTAACAGGGGGCCCTAGTATAAGGATAACTGAAGCTTTCTTT. Translating it yields CASILTGGPSIRITEAFF.

This sequence joins TRBV19 and TRBJ1-4; possible D gene TRBD1, 5 bases. Germline V gene sequence: CDR1 LNHDA, CDR2 SQIVND (reference sequence). The length of the CDR3 is 13 residues. Trimming shortened V by 11 bases and J by 1 base, and 11 bases separated the two germline ends. The CDR3 bases are TGTGCCTCCAGCCAGGGAACTAATGAAAAACTGTTTTTT. Amino acids: CASSQGTNEKLFF.

The chain has TRBV3-1 (or the pseudogene TRBV3-2) and TRBJ1-1, with 9 bases aligning to TRBD1. The CDR3 spans 17 residues. The germline V gene has CDR1 LGHDT and CDR2 YNNKEL (reference sequence). Trimming cost V 6 bases and J 1 base; bases outside gene matches: 12. The CDR3 DNA follows: TGTGCCAGCAGTCCCCGGGAGTTGGGACAGGGGAACACTGAAGCTTTCTTT. The encoded protein is CASSPRELGQGNTEAFF.

The chain has TRBV15 and TRBJ1-4, with 8 positions matching TRBD1. V lost 0 bases to trimming and J lost 5 bases; unmatched junction nucleotides: 8. Looked up from germline, CDR1 is LNHNV and CDR2 is YYDKDF (reference sequence). CDR3 length equals 17 residues. The CDR3 region has the DNA TGTGCCACCAGCAGAGATAATCCCAGGGGGCCCAATGAAAAACTGTTTTTT. As protein: CATSRDNPRGPNEKLFF.

The chain's CDR3 is CASSSTSSSPAGELFF. Here the CDR3 DNA reads TGCGCCAGCAGCTCGACTAGCTCAAGTCCCGCCGGGGAGCTGTTTTTT. This chain uses TRBV5-1 with TRBJ2-2; 7 nucleotides agree with TRBD2. Germline lookup yields CDR1 SGHRS and CDR2 YFSETQ. Germline trimming cut 3 bases from V and 6 bases from J; bases unmatched to any gene: 11. The CDR3 consists of 16 residues. Combining the CDR3 with reference TRBV5-1 and TRBJ2-2 gives the whole variable domain KAGVTQTPRYLIKTRGQQVTLSCSPISGHRSVSWYQQTPGQGLQFLFEYFSETQRNKGNFPGRFSGRQFSNSRSEMNVSTLELGDSALYLCASSSTSSSPAGELFFGEGSRLTVL.

This chain links TRBV7-2 with TRBJ2-3; no definite D call. Trimming cost V 2 bases and J 4 bases, with 19 bases left between them. Germline V gives CDR1 SGHTA, CDR2 FQGNSA. The CDR3 covers 17 residues. The CDR3 here is CASSLRWSRRYSDTQYF. CDR3 bases: TGTGCCAGCAGCTTACGTTGGTCGCGGAGATACTCAGATACGCAGTATTTT.

The chain links TRBV7-8 to TRBJ1-6, with D unclear. The CDR3 runs to 16 residues. Trimming removed 1 base from V and 7 bases from J, with 14 bases in between. CDR1 and CDR2 (germline): SGHVS, FQNEAQ. The DNA for the CDR3 is TGTGCCAGCAGCTTAGTCGCGAGGCTTGACAATTCACCCCTCCACTTT. This gives the protein CASSLVARLDNSPLHF. Full variable domain (missing parts from reference TRBV7-8 and TRBJ1-6): GAGVSQSPRYKVAKRGQDVALRCDPISGHVSLFWYQQALGQGPEFLTYFQNEAQLDKSGLPSDRFFAERPEGSVSTLKIQRTQQEDSAVYLCASSLVARLDNSPLHFGNGTRLTVT.

V and J are TRBV5-4 and TRBJ1-5, with D possibly being TRBD1 (5 bases). Germline V gene data show CDR1 as SGHNT and CDR2 as YYREEE (reference sequence). V shed 2 bases and J shed 3 bases, with 12 bases lying between them. The CDR3 sequence is 15 residues long. The CDR3 reads CASSFGGHINQPQHF. The CDR3 coding sequence is TGTGCCAGCAGCTTCGGGGGTCATATCAATCAGCCCCAGCATTTT.

This chain joins TRBV6-5 and TRBJ2-6, with 9 bases identical to TRBD1. The CDR3 is 16 residues long. The germline V gene has CDR1 MNHEY and CDR2 SVGAGI. J gave up 3 bases and V 3 bases, and 3 bases lay outside the gene matches. The CDR3, as DNA: TGTGCCAGCAGTTATTGGACAGGGGATGGGGCCAACGTCCTGACTTTC. It codes for CASSYWTGDGANVLTF.

This clone was counted a few times. An end of the junction does not agree with germline; a read error may underlie this. The chain joins TRBV11-2 to TRBJ2-1, with 12 bases matching TRBD2. From germline, CDR1 is SGHAT and CDR2 FQNNGV. The CDR3 sequence is 14 residues long. Here the CDR3 DNA reads TGTGCCAGCAGCCTGCCTAGCGGGAGGGCCGGATTGATCTTC. Protein sequence: CASSLPSGRAGLIF.

V is TRBV9 and J is TRBJ2-3; weak D call: TRBD2 (6 bases). The V gene lost 4 bases and the J gene lost 1 base, with 13 bases spanning the gap. Germline V gene sequence: CDR1 SGDLS, CDR2 YYNGEE. The CDR3 covers 15 residues. The CDR3 sequence: CASSPAGGGTDTQYF. CDR3 DNA: TGTGCCAGCAGCCCGGCCGGGGGAGGCACAGATACGCAGTATTTT.

In this sample, this clone turned up a few times. The V gene is TRBV3-1 (or the pseudogene TRBV3-2), the J gene TRBJ1-5; 9 bases are shared with TRBD1. J was trimmed by 4 bases and V by 5 bases; bases with no gene match: 6. CDR3 size: 15 residues. CDR1 LGHDT and CDR2 YNNKEL come from the germline V gene (reference sequence). Here the CDR3 reads CASSSRDRENQPQHF. The CDR3 region has the DNA TGTGCCAGCAGCTCCCGGGACAGGGAGAATCAGCCCCAGCATTTT.

CDR3 sequence reads: CASSPPGQGPAGTEAFF. The CDR3 DNA follows: TGTGCCAGCAGCCCCCCGGGACAGGGGCCTGCGGGGACTGAAGCTTTCTTT. This chain uses TRBV3-1 (or the pseudogene TRBV3-2) with TRBJ1-1; the match to TRBD1 covers 10 bases. The CDR3 extends over 17 amino acids. The V gene's germline CDR1 is LGHDT and CDR2 YNNKEL (reference sequence). The V segment lost 4 bases and the J segment 5 bases; nucleotides outside the gene matches: 13.

The chain combines TRBV28 with TRBJ2-7, with D possibly being TRBD2 (6 bases). V was cut by 5 bases and J by 1 base, with 24 bases left in between. The CDR3 runs to 18 residues. Germline CDR1 and CDR2: MDHEN and SYDVKM. The CDR3 region has the DNA TGTGCCAGCAGTCCGCTCAGCCGGCGGGGTAGAGGGTCCTACGAGCAGTACTTC. Translated: CASSPLSRRGRGSYEQYF.

The V call is TRBV2, the J call TRBJ2-5; possible D gene TRBD2, 7 bases. Per germline, CDR1 SNHLY and CDR2 FYNNEI. Trimming cost V 8 bases and J 5 bases, with 12 bases left between them. CDR3 length: 12 residues. The CDR3 sequence is CASGRGRETQYF. Written as DNA, the CDR3 is TGTGCCAGCGGGAGGGGGAGGGAGACCCAGTACTTC.

This clone was picked up one time. The CDR3 nucleotides read TGTGCCAGCAGCTTGAAGGGGGCTGGGGAGACCCAGTACTTC. Translating it yields CASSLKGAGETQYF. The chain is built from TRBV5-6 and TRBJ2-5; 7 nucleotides match TRBD1. There are 14 residues in the CDR3. Looked up from germline, CDR1 is SGHDT and CDR2 is YYEEEE. The ends lost 1 base at V and 5 bases at J; junction bases unmatched: 5.

The chain uses TRBV12-5 and TRBJ1-1, with TRBD1 as a possible D gene (5 bases). The germline V gene encodes CDR1 LGHNT and CDR2 FRNRAP. The CDR3 sequence is 14 residues long. The ends were cut back, 7 bases at V and 2 bases at J, with 14 bases in the middle. CDR3 sequence: CASVEGQTNTEAFF. DNA of the CDR3: TGTGCTAGTGTGGAGGGGCAGACTAACACTGAAGCTTTCTTT.

The chain carries TRBV28 and TRBJ1-4; D is possibly TRBD1 (5 bases). CDR3 length equals 16 residues. CDR1 and CDR2 from the germline V gene are MDHEN and SYDVKM. Trimming took off 2 bases at V and 0 bases at J, with 10 bases between the two ends. The CDR3 coding sequence is TGTGCCAGCAGTTTAGCGACAGATGCAACTAATGAAAAACTGTTTTTT. It encodes CASSLATDATNEKLFF.

The chain joins TRBV6-5 to TRBJ2-7, with 7 positions matching TRBD1. CDR3 length: 15 amino acids. V was clipped by 7 bases and J by 2 bases; unmatched bases: 11. Germline lookup yields CDR1 MNHEY and CDR2 SVGAGI. CDR3: CASKVEQGSTYEQYF. CDR3 sequence (DNA): TGTGCCAGCAAGGTCGAACAGGGGTCAACCTACGAGCAGTACTTC.

This clone has a count of ten or more. V and J are TRBV7-9 and TRBJ1-4; D unresolved. The CDR3 is 15 residues long. The germline V gene encodes CDR1 SEHNR and CDR2 FQNEAQ (reference sequence). V was shortened by 1 base and J by 7 bases, with 13 bases between the two germline ends. CDR3 DNA: TGTGCCAGCAGCTTAGGCGCAGGTTTGGGTGAAAAACTGTTTTTT. Residues: CASSLGAGLGEKLFF.

The rearrangement links TRBV5-1 to TRBJ2-4; 12 bases are a match to TRBD2. Germline CDR1 and CDR2: SGHRS and YFSETQ. V lost 2 bases, J lost 2 bases, and 5 bases stayed unmatched. The CDR3 extends over 17 amino acids. The CDR3, as DNA: TGCGCCAGCAGCTTCTATAGGACTAGCGGGACCAAAAACATTCAGTACTTC. It specifies CASSFYRTSGTKNIQYF.

The J gene is TRBJ2-7, the V gene TRBV28; TRBD1 aligns across 9 bases. Germline loops: CDR1 MDHEN, CDR2 SYDVKM. This CDR3 has 11 residues. Losses at the gene ends were 3 bases for V and 10 bases for J; bases not matched to a gene: 1. CDR3 in DNA: TGTGCCAGCAGTTTGGGACAGGGCCAGTACTTC. Translating gives CASSLGQGQYF. Supplemented by reference TRBV28 and TRBJ2-7, the full variable domain reads DVKVTQSSRYLVKRTGEKVFLECVQDMDHENMFWYRQDPGLGLRLIYFSYDVKMKEKGDIPEGYSVSREKKERFSLILESASTNQTSMYLCASSLGQGQYFGPGTRLTVT.

This clone was found a few times. The V gene is TRBV28, the J gene TRBJ1-2, with D possibly TRBD1 on 6 matching bases. Trimming left V 7 bases short and J 8 bases short, with 29 bases between. Germline V gene data show CDR1 as MDHEN and CDR2 as SYDVKM. The CDR3 totals 17 residues. The CDR3 loop is CASTSDFRTVGKGGYTF. The CDR3 DNA reads TGTGCCAGCACCTCGGATTTTAGGACAGTTGGCAAAGGAGGCTACACCTTC.

V usage is TRBV18 and J usage is TRBJ2-3, with a tentative D call TRBD1 (6 bases). Trimming removed 9 bases at V and 3 bases at J, with 16 bases between. The CDR3 runs 14 residues. Germline CDR1 KGHSH, CDR2 LQKENI. The CDR3 nucleotides read TGTGCCAGTTCAGACAGGCAGGGGACAGATACGCAGTATTTT. Its translation is CASSDRQGTDTQYF. The variable domain in full, completed from reference TRBV18 and TRBJ2-3, reads NAGVMQNPRHLVRRRGQEARLRCSPMKGHSHVYWYRQLPEEGLKFMVYLQKENIIDESGMPKERFSAEFPKEGPSILRIQQVVRGDSAAYFCASSDRQGTDTQYFGPGTRLTVL.

The CDR3 region has the DNA TGCAGCGTTGTAGCCGGGGGGATCGGGGAAAAACTGTTTTTT. Translating it yields CSVVAGGIGEKLFF. The rearrangement uses TRBV29-1 and TRBJ1-4; tentative D call: TRBD1 (5 bases). Germline-derived CDR1 and CDR2 are SQVTM and ANQGSEA. Trimming pared 4 bases from V and 8 bases from J, leaving 17 bases between. The CDR3 loop spans 14 amino acids.